This T cell receptor (beta chain) was captured in a study of regulatory T cells in long-lasting Graves disease. Time point here: newly diagnosed GD, antithyroid drugs for less than 3 months. The TCR library used RNA extracted from PBMCs. This clonotype was detected ten times or more. Its antigen remains unidentified. Overall study results and limits: Persistent disease exhibited a predilection for TRBV28, TRBJ1-2 and TRBJ2-5.

With iRepertoire HTBI primers and Arm-PCR of CDR3 regions, TCR beta libraries were built. MiXCR, run by TCRdb on the multiplex PCR reads, gives a single entry per CDR3 protein. The top ten hold roughly a fifth of the sample, which has about 350,000 distinct CDR3 sequences, about a sixth seen once. V lost 4 bases to trimming and J lost 4 bases, with 14 bases between them. The CDR3 loop spans 14 amino acids. Per germline, CDR1 SGHRS and CDR2 YFSETQ. These records were also assigned to another study, of T cells in Graves' hyperthyroidism and ophthalmopathy. That paper states: Uncontrolled infections, other autoimmune diseases, pregnancy or lactation led to exclusion of patients.

This clonotype originated in a woman aged 18 to 35 with Graves disease. V and J are TRBV5-1 and TRBJ2-5; tentatively, D is TRBD1 or TRBD2 (6 bases each). This specimen was peripheral blood mononuclear cells (PBMCs), taken at new diagnosis, from a patient treated with antithyroid drugs. CDR3 region: CASSGGTPGETQYF. DNA for the CDR3: TGCGCCAGCAGCGGAGGGACACCAGGAGAGACCCAGTACTTC.